One T cell receptor (beta chain) is described in this entry. What it binds is unknown. TCRdb itself ran the 5' RACE reads through MiXCR, one entry per CDR3 protein. The sample holds fewer than 650,000 distinct CDR3 sequences, roughly 22% seen once. Losses at the gene ends were 6 bases for V and 5 bases for J; bases not matched to a gene: 4. Per the germline V gene, CDR1 is MNHNS and CDR2 is SASEGT. CDR3 length: 13 residues. The data are from a study of T-cell memory formation after mild COVID-19. Study background: TCR clustering was largely donor specific. General study results and limits: Memory cells collected pre-infection included some clones that later responded, suggesting cross-reactive memory joined.

Input material: PBMCs or a T cell subset sorted from them (not recorded which). This receptor was obtained from an adult woman who had mild COVID-19 (a few samples of this study predate the infection). Cell type and time point are not known. The chain is built from TRBV6-1 and TRBJ2-5; 9 nucleotides match TRBD1. Here the CDR3 DNA reads TGTGCCAGCAGGGACAGGGGAGTGGAGACCCAGTACTTC. It encodes CASRDRGVETQYF.